These 23 T cell receptor beta chains originate from one sample sequenced in a study of blood T cell repertoires in COVID-19. The table came from immunoSEQ multiplex PCR; TCRdb's copy has only in-frame clones and leaves some out. The sample carries 62,000 or so clones, about 88% recorded once. The sequenced sample was peripheral blood. Source of these receptors: a man aged 50 to 60 with active COVID-19.

In DNA, the CDR3 is TGTGCCAGCAGCTTAGGTTCGACTAGCGGGGTCCAAGAGACCCAGTACTTC. Its protein is CASSLGSTSGVQETQYF. The chain carries TRBV13 and TRBJ2-5; TRBD2 matches 11 bases. Looked up from germline, CDR1 is PRHDT and CDR2 is FYEKMQ (reference sequence). The V segment lost 0 bases and the J segment 1 base; nucleotides outside the gene matches: 4. The length of the CDR3 is 17 residues.

The chain is built from TRBV3-1 (or the pseudogene TRBV3-2) and TRBJ2-3, with 9 bases aligning to TRBD2. CDR3 length: 16 residues. J was trimmed by 0 bases and V by 2 bases; bases with no gene match: 3. Germline CDR1 and CDR2: LGHDT and YNNKEL (reference sequence). CDR3 sequence (DNA): TGTGCCAGCAGCCAAAGACTAGCGGCAAGCACAGATACGCAGTATTTT. This codes for CASSQRLAASTDTQYF.

CDR3: CASSTASGGTTGELFF. The CDR3, as DNA: TGTGCCAGCAGCACCGCTAGCGGGGGGACCACCGGGGAGCTGTTTTTT. The chain is built from TRBV5-4 and TRBJ2-2; 11 nucleotides agree with TRBD2. The CDR3 consists of 16 residues. V lost 4 bases, J lost 4 bases, and 6 bases stayed unmatched. Germline assignment: CDR1 SGHNT and CDR2 YYREEE (reference sequence).

This clone appeared a single time. This chain uses TRBV19 with TRBJ1-1, with D hard to call. V was clipped by 1 base and J by 4 bases, with 7 bases between them. There are 13 residues in the CDR3. Germline V lookup: CDR1 LNHDA, CDR2 SQIVND (reference sequence). This CDR3 reads CASSIGAATEAFF. The CDR3 nucleotides read TGTGCCAGTAGTATAGGGGCAGCCACTGAAGCTTTCTTT.

The V gene is TRBV9, the J gene TRBJ2-5, with D tentatively TRBD1 (6 bases). The CDR3 totals 14 residues. Trimming cost V 4 bases and J 0 bases, with 10 bases left between them. Per germline, CDR1 SGDLS and CDR2 YYNGEE. The CDR3 DNA sequence: TGTGCCAGCAGCTCGCGACAGGACCAAGAGACCCAGTACTTC. Its translation: CASSSRQDQETQYF.

The chain combines TRBV19 with TRBJ1-1, with 7 bases matching TRBD1. CDR3 length: 13 residues. V gave up 3 bases and J gave up 8 bases; unmatched junction bases: 6. The V gene's germline CDR1 is LNHDA and CDR2 SQIVND (reference sequence). CDR3 DNA: TGTGCCAGTAGTATCCGGGACAGAGAAGAAGCTTTCTTT. It translates to CASSIRDREEAFF.

Written as DNA, the CDR3 is TGCGCCAGCAGCTTGGCGGGACTAGCGACTCCCGGTAATGAGCAGTTCTTC. As protein: CASSLAGLATPGNEQFF. The V call is TRBV5-1, the J call TRBJ2-1, with 10 bases matching TRBD2. Germline CDR1 is SGHRS and CDR2 is YFSETQ. With V trimmed by 0 bases and J by 7 bases, 10 bases remained unmatched. This CDR3 is 17 amino acids long. The full variable domain, rest sourced from reference TRBV5-1 and TRBJ2-1, is KAGVTQTPRYLIKTRGQQVTLSCSPISGHRSVSWYQQTPGQGLQFLFEYFSETQRNKGNFPGRFSGRQFSNSRSEMNVSTLELGDSALYLCASSLAGLATPGNEQFFGPGTRLTVL.

The J gene is TRBJ2-2, the V gene TRBV6-2 or TRBV6-3; TRBD1 is a possible D gene (5 bases). The CDR3 extends over 15 amino acids. Trimming shortened V by 2 bases and J by 5 bases, and 12 bases separated the two germline ends. Germline-derived CDR1 and CDR2 are MNHEY and SVGEGT. CDR3 DNA: TGTGCCAGCAGTTACCCCAGGGCAAGAACCGGGGAGCTGTTTTTT. Translation: CASSYPRARTGELFF.

J is TRBJ2-5 and V is TRBV7-2; the D is unclear. The CDR3 contains 14 residues. Trimming removed 1 base from V and 3 bases from J, with 9 bases in between. The germline V gene encodes CDR1 SGHTA and CDR2 FQGNSA. The DNA for the CDR3 is TGTGCCAGCAGCTTAGGGCACTATAAAGAGACCCAGTACTTC. This gives the protein CASSLGHYKETQYF.

V and J are TRBV3-1 (or the pseudogene TRBV3-2) and TRBJ2-5, with D possibly being TRBD2 (7 bases). V lost 4 bases and J 4 bases, leaving 13 bases between the germline ends. Per germline, CDR1 LGHDT and CDR2 YNNKEL (reference sequence). This CDR3 has 14 residues. As DNA, the CDR3 is TGTGCCAGCAGCCCAGGGGCGGGGGTAGAGACCCAGTACTTC. As protein: CASSPGAGVETQYF.

CDR3 in amino acids: CSVGQGGSNTEAFF. CDR3 nucleotide sequence: TGCAGCGTGGGACAGGGGGGAAGTAACACTGAAGCTTTCTTT. V and J are TRBV29-1 and TRBJ1-1; 11 nucleotides agree with TRBD1. Germline CDR1 is SQVTM and CDR2 is ANQGSEA. This CDR3 spans 14 amino acids. Germline trimming cut 6 bases from V and 2 bases from J; bases unmatched to any gene: 5. The variable domain in full, completed from reference TRBV29-1 and TRBJ1-1, reads SAVISQKPSRDICQRGTSLTIQCQVDSQVTMMFWYRQQPGQSLTLIATANQGSEATYESGFVIDKFPISRPNLTFSTLTVSNMSPEDSSIYLCSVGQGGSNTEAFFGQGTRLTVV.

This clone was observed a single time. The chain carries TRBV29-1 and TRBJ1-1; D gene ambiguous. Germline V gene lookup returns CDR1 SQVTM and CDR2 ANQGSEA. Trimming removed 7 bases from V and 1 base from J, with 10 bases in between. The CDR3 consists of 12 residues. The CDR3 coding sequence is TGCAGCGCCAGAGGCTGGAACACTGAAGCTTTCTTT. This codes for CSARGWNTEAFF.

The rearrangement uses TRBV29-1 and TRBJ1-5; D is possibly TRBD1 (6 bases). The CDR3 has 17 residues. V was trimmed by 7 bases and J by 1 base, leaving 23 bases between them. Germline-derived CDR1 and CDR2 are SQVTM and ANQGSEA. CDR3 protein: CSAIFQTGQSSNQPQHF. CDR3 bases: TGCAGCGCCATCTTCCAGACAGGCCAATCCAGCAATCAGCCCCAGCATTTT.

A single count supports this clone. The gene calls are TRBV11-3 and TRBJ2-1; tentatively, D is TRBD2 (5 bases). Germline CDR1 and CDR2: SGHNT and YENEEA. V lost 5 bases and J 5 bases, leaving 10 bases between the germline ends. The CDR3 loop spans 13 amino acids. For the CDR3, the DNA is TGTGCCAGCAGCCGGACTGTCGACAATGAGCAGTTCTTC. This sequence encodes CASSRTVDNEQFF.

The chain uses TRBV5-1 and TRBJ1-2; D uncertain. This CDR3 is 15 amino acids long. Germline V gene data show CDR1 as SGHRS and CDR2 as YFSETQ. V dropped 4 bases and J dropped 2 bases, with 15 bases sitting between them. The CDR3 bases are TGCGCCAGCAGCCTTGGGCAATCGGGGAACTATGGCTACACCTTC. It encodes CASSLGQSGNYGYTF.

This chain joins TRBV2 and TRBJ1-6, with 7 bases aligning to TRBD1. Trimming at V came to 8 bases and at J to 6 bases, leaving 10 bases not matched to a gene. The V gene's germline CDR1 is SNHLY and CDR2 FYNNEI. The CDR3 sequence is 15 residues long. CDR3 protein: CASRDSWDLNSPLHF. CDR3 DNA sequence: TGTGCCAGCCGGGACAGCTGGGACCTTAATTCACCCCTCCACTTT.

The chain couples TRBV19 to TRBJ2-7; 7 bases line up with TRBD1. The J segment lost 2 bases and the V segment lost 7 bases, leaving 5 bases of the junction unmatched. CDR3 size: 13 residues. CDR1 is LNHDA, CDR2 SQIVND, per germline (reference sequence). CDR3 DNA: TGTGCCAGTACCGGGACAGAAACCTACGAGCAGTACTTC. Translated, it gives CASTGTETYEQYF.

The V call is TRBV4-3, the J call TRBJ1-2; 8 positions agree with TRBD1. The V gene's germline CDR1 is LGHNA and CDR2 YSLEER. The ends lost 3 bases at V and 4 bases at J; junction bases unmatched: 13. The CDR3 consists of 17 residues. Here the CDR3 reads CASSQASGGIPRYGYTF. Written as DNA, the CDR3 is TGCGCCAGCAGCCAGGCGTCAGGGGGCATACCGCGCTATGGCTACACCTTC.

The rearrangement joins TRBV6-5 to TRBJ1-6, with TRBD1 identical over 7 bases. The V segment lost 4 bases and the J segment 13 bases; nucleotides outside the gene matches: 7. The CDR3 has 13 residues. Germline CDR1 reads MNHEY; CDR2 reads SVGAGI. CDR3 sequence: CASSSGTGVPLHF. The CDR3 nucleotides are TGTGCCAGCAGTTCTGGTACAGGGGTGCCCCTCCACTTT.

V is TRBV25-1 and J is TRBJ2-3, with D maybe TRBD2 (5 bases). V was shortened by 10 bases and J by 2 bases, with 10 bases between the two germline ends. The CDR3 has 12 residues. Germline-derived CDR1 and CDR2 are MGHDK and SYGVNS. In DNA, the CDR3 is TGTGCCACCGCCGGGAACACAGATACGCAGTATTTT. Translating it yields CATAGNTDTQYF.

The sample holds one count of this clone. The chain recombines TRBV10-1 with TRBJ2-3; D remains unclear. Trimming removed 7 bases at V and 10 bases at J, with 21 bases between. The CDR3 length is 14 residues. CDR1 WNHNN and CDR2 SYGVQD come from the germline V gene (reference sequence). The CDR3 coding sequence is TGCGCCAGCACCCCCAGTTCAGCGTGGTTGCCGCAGTATTTT. The encoded protein is CASTPSSAWLPQYF.

The rearrangement links TRBV2 to TRBJ1-5; maybe TRBD1 (6 bases). Per the germline V gene, CDR1 is SNHLY and CDR2 is FYNNEI. Trimming removed 3 bases from V and 1 base from J, with 10 bases in between. This CDR3 is built from 15 residues. In DNA form, the CDR3 reads TGTGCCAGCAGTGAGGGACAAAGGAGCAATCAGCCCCAGCATTTT. This translates into CASSEGQRSNQPQHF.

The chain couples TRBV25-1 to TRBJ1-1, with 9 positions matching TRBD1. With 3 bases clipped from V and 5 bases from J, the junction kept 7 bases outside the gene matches. Germline values: CDR1 MGHDK, CDR2 SYGVNS. The CDR3 spans 15 residues. The DNA for the CDR3 is TGTGCCAGCAGTGATACTGGGACAGGGTATACTGAAGCTTTCTTT. Its translation is CASSDTGTGYTEAFF.